Shown below are 28 T cell receptor beta chains from a single sample sequenced in a study of CD8+ T cells in alopecia areata. In each case, RNA was isolated and then reverse transcribed into cDNA as the sequencing template. Method: immunoSEQ multiplex PCR; TCRdb's copy keeps in-frame clones and lacks some. The sample shows about 140,000 clones, roughly nine tenths of them seen only once. Treatment specified: oral pan-JAK inhibitor, 5-10 mg twice daily. The specimen comprised CD8+ T cells sorted from blood, sampled at week 4, from a patient treated with tofacitinib. The receptors derive from a human donor with alopecia areata.

J is TRBJ2-1 and V is TRBV27; 8 nucleotides match TRBD2. J gave up 6 bases and V 5 bases, and 6 bases lay outside the gene matches. CDR1 MNHEY and CDR2 SMNVEV come from the germline V gene (reference sequence). The CDR3 spans 14 residues. CDR3 sequence: CASSPGTRGNEQFF. CDR3 DNA sequence: TGTGCCAGCAGTCCGGGGACTAGAGGCAATGAGCAGTTCTTC.

The V and J genes are TRBV2 and TRBJ2-1; TRBD2 might be the D (5 bases). V was shortened by 6 bases and J by 7 bases, with 19 bases between the two germline ends. The length of the CDR3 is 15 residues. Germline CDR1 is SNHLY and CDR2 is FYNNEI. The CDR3 nucleotides read TGTGCCAGCAGCGATCTGACAACTACGGGGAATGAGCAGTTCTTC. This codes for CASSDLTTTGNEQFF.

V gene TRBV29-1 combines with J gene TRBJ1-1; no clear D. This CDR3 is 13 amino acids long. The V and J ends lost 3 bases and 5 bases respectively, with 13 bases between them. From germline, CDR1 is SQVTM and CDR2 ANQGSEA. CDR3 in DNA: TGCAGCGTTGAGGATGGGGTGGGAACTGAAGCTTTCTTT. This gives the protein CSVEDGVGTEAFF.

This clone was seen a single time. The same CDR3 is also encoded by other DNA sequences in this sample. V and J are TRBV27 and TRBJ2-7; unclear D gene. The germline V gene encodes CDR1 MNHEY and CDR2 SMNVEV (reference sequence). V was pared by 5 bases and J by 2 bases, with 4 bases between. This CDR3 has 11 amino acids. CDR3 nucleotides: TGTGCCAGCAGTACGGCCTACGAGCAGTACTTC. Translating gives CASSTAYEQYF.

The chain employs TRBV6-5 and TRBJ2-5; 11 bases agree with TRBD2. The V segment lost 0 bases and the J segment 9 bases; nucleotides outside the gene matches: 9. Germline-derived CDR1 and CDR2 are MNHEY and SVGAGI. The CDR3 runs 16 residues. DNA of the CDR3: TGTGCCAGCAGTTACTCGCCTAGCGGGGGGACCGGGGCCCAGTACTTC. Its translation is CASSYSPSGGTGAQYF.

The V gene is TRBV27, the J gene TRBJ2-3; D is undetermined. CDR3 length: 15 amino acids. The germline V gene has CDR1 MNHEY and CDR2 SMNVEV (reference sequence). V was cut by 1 base and J by 0 bases, with 8 bases left in between. This CDR3 reads CASSLLGRSTDTQYF. The CDR3 DNA reads as TGTGCCAGCAGTTTATTGGGTAGGAGCACAGATACGCAGTATTTT.

For the CDR3, the DNA is TGTGCCAGCAGCTCTAGCGCAGGGGACGAGCAGTACTTC. This gives the protein CASSSSAGDEQYF. The chain links TRBV7-9 to TRBJ2-7; D may match TRBD1 or TRBD2 (6 bases each). Looked up from germline, CDR1 is SEHNR and CDR2 is FQNEAQ (reference sequence). The CDR3 has 13 residues. Trimming shortened V by 4 bases and J by 5 bases, and 12 bases separated the two germline ends.

The chain links TRBV2 to TRBJ2-1; no reliable D call. CDR1 and CDR2 (germline): SNHLY, FYNNEI. V shed 8 bases and J shed 4 bases, with 12 bases lying between them. CDR3 length equals 13 residues. The CDR3 loop is CASVVLNYNEQFF. In DNA, the CDR3 is TGTGCCAGCGTAGTTCTTAATTACAATGAGCAGTTCTTC.

V is TRBV30 and J is TRBJ1-1; 8 nucleotides match TRBD1. This CDR3 region has 15 residues. The germline V gene encodes CDR1 GTSNPN and CDR2 SVGIG (reference sequence). The junction had 10 bases not matched to a gene; V was cut back by 7 bases and J by 0 bases. CDR3 DNA sequence: TGTGCCTTAGATAGTGGGACAGGCATGAACACTGAAGCTTTCTTT. It encodes CALDSGTGMNTEAFF. Full variable domain (missing parts from reference TRBV30 and TRBJ1-1): SQTIHQWPATLVQPVGSPLSLECTVEGTSNPNLYWYRQAAGRGLQLLFYSVGIGQISSEVPQNLSASRPQDRQFILSSKKLLLSDSGFYLCALDSGTGMNTEAFFGQGTRLTVV.

The chain joins TRBV29-1 to TRBJ2-1, with D possibly TRBD1 on 5 matching bases. Germline V gene data show CDR1 as SQVTM and CDR2 as ANQGSEA. V was shortened by 2 bases and J by 6 bases, with 8 bases between the two germline ends. The CDR3 has 12 amino acids. The CDR3, as DNA: TGCAGCGTTGAACCCCAGGGCAATGAGCAGTTCTTC. It yields the protein CSVEPQGNEQFF.

With respect to this clone: Other DNA sequences of this sample code for an identical CDR3. The chain carries TRBV29-1 and TRBJ1-1; D is undetermined. CDR1 and CDR2 from the germline V gene are SQVTM and ANQGSEA. The CDR3 extends over 12 amino acids. The germline V and J ends were trimmed by 4 bases and 1 base, with 7 bases remaining between them. The CDR3 DNA follows: TGCAGCGTTGTGGTTACGAACACTGAAGCTTTCTTT. Translating it yields CSVVVTNTEAFF.

The chain combines TRBV19 with TRBJ2-1, with TRBD1 identical over 11 bases. This CDR3 region has 14 residues. Germline loops: CDR1 LNHDA, CDR2 SQIVND (reference sequence). V shed 4 bases, J shed 8 bases, and the junction held 4 bases outside the gene matches. The CDR3 bases are TGTGCCAGTAGTAAGGACAGGGGGCTCCATGAGCAGTTCTTC. Protein: CASSKDRGLHEQFF. Drawing the rest from reference TRBV19 and TRBJ2-1, the complete variable domain is DGGITQSPKYLFRKEGQNVTLSCEQNLNHDAMYWYRQDPGQGLRLIYYSQIVNDFQKGDIAEGYSVSREKKESFPLTVTSAQKNPTAFYLCASSKDRGLHEQFFGPGTRLTVL.

The genes are TRBV29-1 and TRBJ1-4; D gene ambiguous. CDR3 length equals 10 residues. Germline assignment: CDR1 SQVTM and CDR2 ANQGSEA. V was clipped by 7 bases and J by 6 bases, with 6 bases between them. CDR3 region: CSALHEKLFF. The CDR3 DNA reads TGCAGCGCCCTACATGAAAAACTGTTTTTT.

The table lists this clone with a few counts. This chain connects TRBV7-9 to TRBJ2-3; no clear D. Germline CDR1 reads SEHNR; CDR2 reads FQNEAQ (reference sequence). The CDR3 covers 14 residues. V lost 5 bases and J lost 0, with 9 bases in between. CDR3 protein: CASSPPQSTDTQYF. CDR3 sequence (DNA): TGTGCCAGCAGCCCCCCCCAAAGCACAGATACGCAGTATTTT.

The V call is TRBV7-3, the J call TRBJ2-1, with a possible D match to TRBD1 (5 bases). The CDR3 is 18 amino acids. Trimming stripped 0 bases from V and 0 bases from J, with 15 bases between. CDR1 and CDR2 (germline): SGHTA, FQGTGA. This CDR3 reads CASSLTVWGSASYNEQFF. CDR3 nucleotide sequence: TGTGCCAGCAGCTTAACAGTTTGGGGCTCTGCCTCCTACAATGAGCAGTTCTTC. The full variable domain, with the rest looked up from reference TRBV7-3 and TRBJ2-1, is GAGVSQTPSNKVTEKGKYVELRCDPISGHTALYWYRQSLGQGPEFLIYFQGTGAADDSGLPNDRFFAVRPEGSVSTLKIQRTERGDSAVYLCASSLTVWGSASYNEQFFGPGTRLTVL.

This rearrangement joins TRBV7-9 to TRBJ2-1; 11 bases fit TRBD1. The length of the CDR3 is 16 residues. Germline loops: CDR1 SEHNR, CDR2 FQNEAQ (reference sequence). The V gene end was trimmed by 7 bases and the J gene end by 15 bases; junction bases not matched to a gene: 20. The CDR3 region is CASNPRGDRGDPEVFF. Here the CDR3 DNA reads TGTGCCAGCAACCCGAGGGGGGACAGGGGGGACCCCGAGGTGTTCTTC. Drawing the rest from reference TRBV7-9 and TRBJ2-1, the complete variable domain is DTGVSQNPRHKITKRGQNVTFRCDPISEHNRLYWYRQTLGQGPEFLTYFQNEAQLEKSRLLSDRFSAERPKGSFSTLEIQRTEQGDSAMYLCASNPRGDRGDPEVFFGPGTRLTVL.

CDR3 bases: TGCAGCGTTGAGGCGAACGGCCAGGGGACCGACGAGCAGTACTTC. As protein: CSVEANGQGTDEQYF. This chain joins TRBV29-1 and TRBJ2-7; D may be TRBD1 (6 bases). Germline V gene data show CDR1 as SQVTM and CDR2 as ANQGSEA. The CDR3 sequence is 15 residues long. The germline V and J ends were trimmed by 3 bases and 5 bases, with 20 bases remaining between them.

This chain connects TRBV4-1 to TRBJ2-3, with 7 bases lining up with TRBD1. From germline, CDR1 is MGHRA and CDR2 YSYEKL. The CDR3 is made up of 16 amino acids. Germline trimming cut 3 bases from V and 13 bases from J; bases unmatched to any gene: 19. This CDR3 reads CASSQRNLRGQPPEYF. CDR3 in DNA: TGCGCCAGCAGCCAGAGGAATCTCCGGGGACAGCCTCCGGAGTATTTT.

The CDR3 region is CASGVRAGYTF. The DNA for the CDR3 is TGTGCCAGCGGGGTGAGGGCTGGCTACACCTTC. The chain employs TRBV27 and TRBJ1-2, with D uncertain. V shed 8 bases and J shed 7 bases, with 11 bases lying between them. The CDR3 is made up of 11 amino acids. The germline gives CDR1 MNHEY, CDR2 SMNVEV (reference sequence).

This clone came up a few times. This CDR3 is CASSLVSGMGQFF. CDR3 in DNA: TGTGCCAGCAGCTTGGTTTCTGGGATGGGGCAGTTCTTC. This rearrangement joins TRBV5-6 to TRBJ2-1; D remains ambiguous. V was pared by 0 bases and J by 12 bases, with 13 bases between. Per germline, CDR1 SGHDT and CDR2 YYEEEE. CDR3 length: 13 amino acids.

The rearrangement links TRBV27 to TRBJ1-5, with TRBD1 as a possible D gene (5 bases). The CDR3 sequence is 17 residues long. V lost 7 bases and J 1 base, leaving 20 bases between the germline ends. Germline V gene lookup returns CDR1 MNHEY and CDR2 SMNVEV (reference sequence). CDR3 nucleotide sequence: TGTGCCAGCATCCCCTCGGGGGGGGATATGAGCAATCAGCCCCAGCATTTT. Its protein is CASIPSGGDMSNQPQHF.

The genes are TRBV4-1 and TRBJ2-7; weak D call: TRBD1 (6 bases). V shed 1 base and J shed 3 bases, with 22 bases lying between them. Germline CDR1 and CDR2: MGHRA and YSYEKL. The CDR3 has 18 residues. CDR3 in amino acids: CASSQGGGIARFSYEQYF. The CDR3 DNA reads TGCGCCAGCAGCCAAGGAGGGGGTATTGCTCGATTTAGCTACGAGCAGTACTTC.

The genes are TRBV5-1 and TRBJ1-1; 7 bases agree with TRBD1. V lost 3 bases, J lost 1 base, and 9 bases stayed unmatched. The CDR3 runs 16 residues. Germline V gene data show CDR1 as SGHRS and CDR2 as YFSETQ. CDR3 nucleotide sequence: TGCGCCAGCAGCTGGCCCGAAGGGACAGAGAACACTGAAGCTTTCTTT. Translating gives CASSWPEGTENTEAFF.

This sequence joins TRBV29-1 and TRBJ1-2; 9 positions match TRBD1. The CDR3 is made up of 14 amino acids. Germline V gene lookup returns CDR1 SQVTM and CDR2 ANQGSEA. V dropped 6 bases and J dropped 2; count of bases not matched to a gene: 7. This CDR3 is CSVISGTGNYGYTF. DNA for the CDR3: TGCAGCGTCATCTCCGGGACAGGGAACTATGGCTACACCTTC.

CDR3 loop: CSVEVGVEQYF. The CDR3 coding sequence is TGCAGCGTTGAAGTAGGGGTGGAGCAGTACTTC. The chain has TRBV29-1 and TRBJ2-7, with D possibly TRBD1 on 5 matching bases. CDR3 size: 11 residues. CDR1 is SQVTM, CDR2 ANQGSEA, per germline. Trimming removed 1 base at V and 7 bases at J, with 8 bases between.

Only a few counts were recorded for this clone. This chain connects TRBV19 to TRBJ2-7; tentatively, D is TRBD1 (6 bases). V lost 3 bases to trimming and J lost 2 bases, with 14 bases between them. The CDR3 runs to 15 residues. Germline V CDR1 and CDR2: LNHDA, SQIVND (reference sequence). This CDR3 reads CASSILTGATYEQYF. In DNA, the CDR3 is TGTGCCAGTAGTATCCTGACAGGCGCTACCTACGAGCAGTACTTC.

The chain uses TRBV27 and TRBJ2-7; a weak D match, TRBD2 (5 bases). From germline, CDR1 is MNHEY and CDR2 SMNVEV (reference sequence). V was trimmed by 6 bases and J by 3 bases, leaving 18 bases between them. This CDR3 spans 15 amino acids. CDR3 DNA: TGTGCCAGCAGCCCTGAGGGTGCGGCCTACTACGAGCAGTACTTC. Encoded protein: CASSPEGAAYYEQYF.

Worth noting for this clone: Mismatch with germline at one junction end may stem from a read error. The chain carries TRBV4-1 and TRBJ2-7, with 7 bases fitting TRBD2. Germline V lookup: CDR1 MGHRA, CDR2 YSYEKL. This CDR3 has 17 amino acids. Written as DNA, the CDR3 is TGCGCCAGCAGCCCATTCCCCGCGGGAGAATACTCCCACGAGCAGTACTTC. Translating it yields CASSPFPAGEYSHEQYF.